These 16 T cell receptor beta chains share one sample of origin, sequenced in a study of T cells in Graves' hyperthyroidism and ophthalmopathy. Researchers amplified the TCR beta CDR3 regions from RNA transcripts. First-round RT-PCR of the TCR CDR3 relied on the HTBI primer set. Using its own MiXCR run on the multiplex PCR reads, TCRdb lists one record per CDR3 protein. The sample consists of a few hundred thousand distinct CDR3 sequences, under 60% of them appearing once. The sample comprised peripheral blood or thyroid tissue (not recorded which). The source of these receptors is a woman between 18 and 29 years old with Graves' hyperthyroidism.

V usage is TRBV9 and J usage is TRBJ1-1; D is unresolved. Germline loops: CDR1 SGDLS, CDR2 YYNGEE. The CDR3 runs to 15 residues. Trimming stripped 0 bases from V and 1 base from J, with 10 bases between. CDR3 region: CASSVAGRPNTEAFF. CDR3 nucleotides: TGTGCCAGCAGCGTAGCGGGCAGGCCGAACACTGAAGCTTTCTTT.

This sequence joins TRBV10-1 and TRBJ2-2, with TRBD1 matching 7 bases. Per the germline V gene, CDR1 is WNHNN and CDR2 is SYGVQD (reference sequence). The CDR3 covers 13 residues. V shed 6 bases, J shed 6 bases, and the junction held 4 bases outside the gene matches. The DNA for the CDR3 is TGCGCCAGCAGAGACAGGGCGGCCGGGGAGCTGTTTTTT. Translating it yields CASRDRAAGELFF.

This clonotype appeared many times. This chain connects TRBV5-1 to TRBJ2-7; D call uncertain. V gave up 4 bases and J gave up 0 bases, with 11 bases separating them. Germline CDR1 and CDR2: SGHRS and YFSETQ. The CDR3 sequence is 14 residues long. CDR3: CASSHKRLSYEQYF. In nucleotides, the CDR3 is TGCGCCAGCAGCCATAAGAGGCTCTCCTACGAGCAGTACTTC.

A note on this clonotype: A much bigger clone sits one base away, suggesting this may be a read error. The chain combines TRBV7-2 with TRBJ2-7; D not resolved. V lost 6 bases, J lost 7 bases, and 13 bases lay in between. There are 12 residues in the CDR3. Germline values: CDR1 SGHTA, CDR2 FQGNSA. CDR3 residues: CASREYGNEQYF. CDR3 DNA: TGTGCCAGCAGGGAGTATGGAAATGAGCAGTACTTC. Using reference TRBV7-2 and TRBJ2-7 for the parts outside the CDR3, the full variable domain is GAGVSQSPSNKVTEKGKDVELRCDPISGHTALYWYRQSLGQGLEFLIYFQGNSAPDKSGLPSDRFSAERTGGSVSTLTIQRTQQEDSAVYLCASREYGNEQYFGPGTRLTVT.

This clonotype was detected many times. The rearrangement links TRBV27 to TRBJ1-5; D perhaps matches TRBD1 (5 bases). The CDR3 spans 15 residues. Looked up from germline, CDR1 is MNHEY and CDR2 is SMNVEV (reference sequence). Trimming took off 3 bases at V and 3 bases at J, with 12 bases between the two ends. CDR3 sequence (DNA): TGTGCCAGCAGTTTGGAGAGGGGAAACAATCAGCCCCAGCATTTT. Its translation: CASSLERGNNQPQHF.

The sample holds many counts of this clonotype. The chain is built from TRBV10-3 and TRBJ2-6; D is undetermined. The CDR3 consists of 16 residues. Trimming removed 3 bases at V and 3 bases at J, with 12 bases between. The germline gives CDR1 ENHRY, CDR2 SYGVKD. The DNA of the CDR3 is TGTGCCATCAGTGATGTGACCTGGGGTGGGGCCAACGTCCTGACTTTC. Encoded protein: CAISDVTWGGANVLTF.

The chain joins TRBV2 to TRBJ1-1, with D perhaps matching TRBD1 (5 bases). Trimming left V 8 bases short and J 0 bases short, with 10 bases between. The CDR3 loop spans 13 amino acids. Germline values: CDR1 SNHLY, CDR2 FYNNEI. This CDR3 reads CASGTGLNTEAFF. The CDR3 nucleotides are TGTGCCAGCGGGACGGGGCTGAACACTGAAGCTTTCTTT.

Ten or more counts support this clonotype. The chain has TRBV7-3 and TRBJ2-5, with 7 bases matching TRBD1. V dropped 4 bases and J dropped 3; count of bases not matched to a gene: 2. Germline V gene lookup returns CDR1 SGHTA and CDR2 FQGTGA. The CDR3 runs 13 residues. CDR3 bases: TGTGCCAGCAGCTACGACAGGGAAGAGACCCAGTACTTC. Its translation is CASSYDREETQYF.

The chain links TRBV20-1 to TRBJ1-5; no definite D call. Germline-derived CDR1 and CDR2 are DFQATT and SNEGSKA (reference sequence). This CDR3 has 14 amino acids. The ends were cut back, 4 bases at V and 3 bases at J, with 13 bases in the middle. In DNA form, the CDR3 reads TGCAGTGCTAAATTACAGAAGCCCAATCAGCCCCAGCATTTT. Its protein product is CSAKLQKPNQPQHF.

CDR3 sequence reads: CASSQPTDWISGNTIYF. CDR3 DNA: TGCGCCAGCAGCCAACCAACGGACTGGATCTCTGGAAACACCATATATTTT. The chain couples TRBV4-1 to TRBJ1-3; no clear D. The CDR3 is made up of 17 amino acids. V gave up 2 bases and J gave up 0 bases, with 14 bases separating them. Germline CDR1 and CDR2: MGHRA and YSYEKL.

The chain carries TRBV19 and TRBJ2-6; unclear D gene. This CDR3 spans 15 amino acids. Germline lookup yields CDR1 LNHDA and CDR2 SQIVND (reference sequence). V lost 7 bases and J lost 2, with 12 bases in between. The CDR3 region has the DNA TGTGCCAGTACCGCGGTTGGGACTGGGGCCAACGTCCTGACTTTC. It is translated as CASTAVGTGANVLTF.

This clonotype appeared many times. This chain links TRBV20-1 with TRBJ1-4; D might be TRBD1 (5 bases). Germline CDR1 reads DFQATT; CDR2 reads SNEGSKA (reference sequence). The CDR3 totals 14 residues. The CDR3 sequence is CTGEAARANEKLFF. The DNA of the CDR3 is TGCACCGGCGAAGCCGCCAGGGCAAATGAAAAACTGTTTTTT.

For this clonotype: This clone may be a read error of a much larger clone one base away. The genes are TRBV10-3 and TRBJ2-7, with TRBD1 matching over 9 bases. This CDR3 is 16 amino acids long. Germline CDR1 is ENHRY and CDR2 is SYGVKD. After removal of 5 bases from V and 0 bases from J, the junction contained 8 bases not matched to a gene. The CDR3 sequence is CAISSPGTGSSYEQYF. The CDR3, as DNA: TGTGCCATCAGTTCCCCCGGGACAGGGAGCTCCTACGAGCAGTACTTC.

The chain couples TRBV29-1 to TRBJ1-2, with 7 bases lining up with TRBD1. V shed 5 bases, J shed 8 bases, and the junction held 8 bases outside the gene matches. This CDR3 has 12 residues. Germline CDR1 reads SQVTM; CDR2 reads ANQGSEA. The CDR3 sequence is CSVPSDRDGYTF. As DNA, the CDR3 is TGCAGCGTTCCATCTGACAGGGACGGCTACACCTTC.

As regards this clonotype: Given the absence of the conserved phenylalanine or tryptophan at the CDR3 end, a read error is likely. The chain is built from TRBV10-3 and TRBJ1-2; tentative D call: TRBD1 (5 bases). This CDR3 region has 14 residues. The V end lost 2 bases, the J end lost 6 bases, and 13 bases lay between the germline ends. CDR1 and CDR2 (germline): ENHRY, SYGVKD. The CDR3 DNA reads TGTGCCATCAGTGAGGGTCCCAGGGACCATGGCTACACCTAC. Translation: CAISEGPRDHGYTY.

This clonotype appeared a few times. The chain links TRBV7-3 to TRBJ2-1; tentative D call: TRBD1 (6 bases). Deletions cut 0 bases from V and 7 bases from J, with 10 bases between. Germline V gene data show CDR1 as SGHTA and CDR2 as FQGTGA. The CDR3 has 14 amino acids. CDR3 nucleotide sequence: TGTGCCAGCAGCTTAACGGGGGCTGGGAATGAGCAGTTCTTC. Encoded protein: CASSLTGAGNEQFF. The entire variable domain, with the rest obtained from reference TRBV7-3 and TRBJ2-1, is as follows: GAGVSQTPSNKVTEKGKYVELRCDPISGHTALYWYRQSLGQGPEFLIYFQGTGAADDSGLPNDRFFAVRPEGSVSTLKIQRTERGDSAVYLCASSLTGAGNEQFFGPGTRLTVL.